This is a list of T cell receptor beta chains from one sample in a study of T cells after posttransplantation cyclophosphamide. This table comes from immunoSEQ multiplex PCR, and its TCRdb copy is limited to in-frame clones, with some not included. There are about 36,000 clones in the sample, none observed a single time. The sequenced material came from PBMCs. Source of these receptors: a girl aged 10 to 17 in good health, CMV-negative, and a related stem cell transplant donor. The CDR3 runs from the conserved cysteine through the conserved F or W. Each record gives: D gene, CDR3 length, clone size, J gene, V gene, CDR3 DNA, CDR3 protein. D genes are given only for firm matches. Only part of the rows carry a size: once, few, many, or a class if the clone is expanded.

d_call: TRBD2; cdr3_length: 15; clone_size: medium-sized; j_call: TRBJ2-3; v_call: TRBV6-1; cdr3_nt: TGTGCCAGCAGTGGCGAAGCGGGAGGGCCCCATACGCAGTATTTT; cdr3_aa: CASSGEAGGPHTQYF
d_call: TRBD1; cdr3_length: 16; clone_size: few; j_call: TRBJ1-6; v_call: TRBV7-2; cdr3_nt: TGTGCCAGCAGCCCCCCGACAGGGGGTATAGGGTCACCCCTCCACTTT; cdr3_aa: CASSPPTGGIGSPLHF
d_call: TRBD1; cdr3_length: 15; clone_size: many; j_call: TRBJ1-4; v_call: TRBV5-6; cdr3_nt: TGTGCCAGCAGCCCGCCGGGGACAGGGGGGGAAAAACTGTTTTTT; cdr3_aa: CASSPPGTGGEKLFF
d_call: TRBD1; cdr3_length: 15; clone_size: many; j_call: TRBJ2-7; v_call: TRBV10-3; cdr3_nt: TGTGCCATCAGTGATCGGACAGGGGGACTTGACGAGCAGTACTTC; cdr3_aa: CAISDRTGGLDEQYF
d_call: TRBD1; cdr3_length: 14; clone_size: many; j_call: TRBJ2-1; v_call: TRBV5-1; cdr3_nt: TGCGCCAGCAGCCTCCGGACAGGTTACAATGAGCAGTTCTTC; cdr3_aa: CASSLRTGYNEQFF
d_call: TRBD1; cdr3_length: 13; clone_size: many; j_call: TRBJ1-1; v_call: TRBV2; cdr3_nt: TGTGCCAGCAGGGGACAGGGGAACACTGAAGCTTTCTTT; cdr3_aa: CASRGQGNTEAFF
d_call: TRBD1; cdr3_length: 16; clone_size: few; j_call: TRBJ2-7; v_call: TRBV7-6; cdr3_nt: TGTGCCAGCAGCTCGGCCGGCCGGGACAGATACTACGAGCAGTACTTC; cdr3_aa: CASSSAGRDRYYEQYF
d_call: TRBD1; cdr3_length: 16; clone_size: -; j_call: TRBJ1-1; v_call: TRBV5-1; cdr3_nt: TGCGCCAGCAGCCGCGACTTAAACAGGGGGGACACTGAAGCTTTCTTT; cdr3_aa: CASSRDLNRGDTEAFF
d_call: TRBD1; cdr3_length: 20; clone_size: -; j_call: TRBJ1-2; v_call: TRBV27; cdr3_nt: TGTGCCAGCAGTCCCACTCCAGTCCGGCGGGGTGTAAGGGGGCGAAGTGGCTACACCTTC; cdr3_aa: CASSPTPVRRGVRGRSGYTF
d_call: TRBD2; cdr3_length: 17; clone_size: many; j_call: TRBJ2-1; v_call: TRBV5-5; cdr3_nt: TGTGCCAGCAGCCCCCGGGGGGGGACCAGAGGCTACAATGAGCAGTTCTTC; cdr3_aa: CASSPRGGTRGYNEQFF
d_call: -; cdr3_length: 14; clone_size: -; j_call: TRBJ2-4; v_call: TRBV30; cdr3_nt: TGTGCCTGGAGTGTCGGCAGGGCCCGAAACATTCAGTACTTC; cdr3_aa: CAWSVGRARNIQYF
d_call: TRBD2; cdr3_length: 12; clone_size: few; j_call: TRBJ2-1; v_call: TRBV15; cdr3_nt: TGTGCCACCAGCAGAGATACTAGCGGTCAGTTCTTC; cdr3_aa: CATSRDTSGQFF
d_call: TRBD2; cdr3_length: 16; clone_size: -; j_call: TRBJ2-7; v_call: TRBV2; cdr3_nt: TGTGCCAGCATGGGACGAGGGCTAGCGGGAACCTACGAGCAGTACTTC; cdr3_aa: CASMGRGLAGTYEQYF
d_call: TRBD2; cdr3_length: 15; clone_size: -; j_call: TRBJ2-3; v_call: TRBV11-2; cdr3_nt: TGTGCCAGCAGGGAGTGGACTAGTGCTGTGGATACGCAGTATTTT; cdr3_aa: CASREWTSAVDTQYF
d_call: -; cdr3_length: 14; clone_size: few; j_call: TRBJ2-5; v_call: TRBV13; cdr3_nt: TGTGCCAGCAGCTTAGTGTCAGAAGAAGAGACCCAGTACTTC; cdr3_aa: CASSLVSEEETQYF
d_call: -; cdr3_length: 16; clone_size: many; j_call: TRBJ2-6; v_call: TRBV9; cdr3_nt: TGTGCCAGCAGCTTCAAACCAGGGGCTGGGGCCAACGTCCTGACTTTC; cdr3_aa: CASSFKPGAGANVLTF
d_call: -; cdr3_length: 12; clone_size: many; j_call: TRBJ1-1; v_call: TRBV27; cdr3_nt: TGTGCCAGCAGGGACGGGACATCTCAAGCTTTCTTT; cdr3_aa: CASRDGTSQAFF
d_call: TRBD1; cdr3_length: 14; clone_size: many; j_call: TRBJ1-1; v_call: TRBV5-5; cdr3_nt: TGTGCCAGCAGCTTATTCCAGGGGGCTTCTGAAGCTTTCTTT; cdr3_aa: CASSLFQGASEAFF
d_call: TRBD2; cdr3_length: 16; clone_size: -; j_call: TRBJ2-5; v_call: TRBV7-3; cdr3_nt: TGTGCCAGCAGCTTGGGGACTAGCGGGGGAGGAGAGACCCAGTACTTC; cdr3_aa: CASSLGTSGGGETQYF
d_call: -; cdr3_length: 15; clone_size: few; j_call: TRBJ2-7; v_call: TRBV5-1; cdr3_nt: TGCGCCAGCAGCTTGGCCCCACAGGCGAACTACGAGCAGTACTTC; cdr3_aa: CASSLAPQANYEQYF
d_call: -; cdr3_length: 14; clone_size: many; j_call: TRBJ1-2; v_call: TRBV6-5; cdr3_nt: TGTGCCAGCAGTTTATCCGGGACACATTATGGCTACACCTTC; cdr3_aa: CASSLSGTHYGYTF
d_call: TRBD1; cdr3_length: 15; clone_size: few; j_call: TRBJ2-1; v_call: TRBV28; cdr3_nt: TGTGCCAGCAGCAAAACAGGGGTCCCCTACAATGAGCAGTTCTTC; cdr3_aa: CASSKTGVPYNEQFF
d_call: -; cdr3_length: 17; clone_size: few; j_call: TRBJ1-2; v_call: TRBV4-1; cdr3_nt: TGCGCCAGCAGCCAAGATTTAGTTCAGGGGCTCCGCGAGGGCTACACCTTC; cdr3_aa: CASSQDLVQGLREGYTF
d_call: -; cdr3_length: 14; clone_size: many; j_call: TRBJ1-3; v_call: TRBV5-1; cdr3_nt: TGCGCCAGCAGGCCCTCAGGGGCGGGAAACACCATATATTTT; cdr3_aa: CASRPSGAGNTIYF
d_call: TRBD2; cdr3_length: 16; clone_size: few; j_call: TRBJ2-1; v_call: TRBV6-5; cdr3_nt: TGTGCCAGCAGTTACTTTAGCGGGGGGCCCCGGAATGAGCAGTTCTTC; cdr3_aa: CASSYFSGGPRNEQFF
d_call: TRBD1; cdr3_length: 15; clone_size: many; j_call: TRBJ1-1; v_call: TRBV7-2; cdr3_nt: TGTGCCAGCAGCTCGACAGGGGGTTTGAACACTGAAGCTTTCTTT; cdr3_aa: CASSSTGGLNTEAFF
d_call: -; cdr3_length: 14; clone_size: many; j_call: TRBJ1-3; v_call: TRBV2; cdr3_nt: TGTGCCAGCACCCTGGGCCACTCTGGAAACACCATATATTTT; cdr3_aa: CASTLGHSGNTIYF
d_call: TRBD2; cdr3_length: 16; clone_size: many; j_call: TRBJ2-5; v_call: TRBV4-3; cdr3_nt: TGCGCCAGCAGCCAAGATAGTCCGGGAGGTCTTGGGACCCAGTACTTC; cdr3_aa: CASSQDSPGGLGTQYF
d_call: -; cdr3_length: 14; clone_size: many; j_call: TRBJ1-5; v_call: TRBV5-1; cdr3_nt: TGCGCCAGCAGCTTGGGGGGGGATTATCAGCCCCAGCATTTT; cdr3_aa: CASSLGGDYQPQHF
d_call: -; cdr3_length: 14; clone_size: -; j_call: TRBJ1-4; v_call: TRBV7-9; cdr3_nt: TGTGCCAGCAGCTTATCAGGCAGCTATGAAAAACTGTTTTTT; cdr3_aa: CASSLSGSYEKLFF
d_call: -; cdr3_length: 14; clone_size: many; j_call: TRBJ1-2; v_call: TRBV2; cdr3_nt: TGTGCCAGCAGGCCAAATCATGTCCGGAGTGGCTACACCTTC; cdr3_aa: CASRPNHVRSGYTF
d_call: -; cdr3_length: 12; clone_size: -; j_call: TRBJ1-2; v_call: TRBV1; cdr3_nt: TGCACCAGCAGCCAAGTCGTCTATGGCTACACCTTC; cdr3_aa: CTSSQVVYGYTF
d_call: TRBD1; cdr3_length: 16; clone_size: many; j_call: TRBJ2-3; v_call: TRBV7-3; cdr3_nt: TGTGCCAGCAGCTTAGTCACAGGGGGCAATAGGGATACGCAGTATTTT; cdr3_aa: CASSLVTGGNRDTQYF
d_call: TRBD2; cdr3_length: 14; clone_size: many; j_call: TRBJ2-5; v_call: TRBV5-5; cdr3_nt: TGTGCCAGCAGCTTATTTGGGTCGGGGGGGACCCAGTACTTC; cdr3_aa: CASSLFGSGGTQYF
d_call: TRBD1; cdr3_length: 12; clone_size: few; j_call: TRBJ1-2; v_call: TRBV29-1; cdr3_nt: TGCAGCGGGACAGGGGTTGAGGTCGGCTACACCTTC; cdr3_aa: CSGTGVEVGYTF
d_call: TRBD1; cdr3_length: 14; clone_size: many; j_call: TRBJ1-1; v_call: TRBV19; cdr3_nt: TGTGCCAGCCGGGACAGGGGGATTAACACTGAAGCTTTCTTT; cdr3_aa: CASRDRGINTEAFF
d_call: TRBD2; cdr3_length: 14; clone_size: -; j_call: TRBJ2-7; v_call: TRBV28; cdr3_nt: TGTGCCAGCAGGGAGCGGGGTGGGGCCTACGAGCAGTACTTC; cdr3_aa: CASRERGGAYEQYF
d_call: TRBD1; cdr3_length: 12; clone_size: many; j_call: TRBJ2-7; v_call: TRBV7-9; cdr3_nt: TGTGCCAGCACCAGGGACAGACACGAGCAGTACTTC; cdr3_aa: CASTRDRHEQYF
d_call: -; cdr3_length: 15; clone_size: -; j_call: TRBJ1-1; v_call: TRBV25-1; cdr3_nt: TGTGCCAGCAGTGAGGGGGCGTTTGCTATGTTTCCGGCTTTCTTT; cdr3_aa: CASSEGAFAMFPAFF
d_call: -; cdr3_length: 15; clone_size: many; j_call: TRBJ2-3; v_call: TRBV5-1; cdr3_nt: TGCGCCAGCAGCTTCTCAGGGAGGGGGACAGATACGCAGTATTTT; cdr3_aa: CASSFSGRGTDTQYF
d_call: TRBD1; cdr3_length: 15; clone_size: many; j_call: TRBJ1-5; v_call: TRBV19; cdr3_nt: TGTGCCAGTAGTCCCGAGGGACAGGGGATCCAGCCCCAGCATTTT; cdr3_aa: CASSPEGQGIQPQHF
d_call: -; cdr3_length: 13; clone_size: many; j_call: TRBJ1-5; v_call: TRBV2; cdr3_nt: TGTGCCAGCAGAGGACTGGGCAATCAGCCCCAGCATTTT; cdr3_aa: CASRGLGNQPQHF
d_call: TRBD2; cdr3_length: 15; clone_size: -; j_call: TRBJ2-1; v_call: TRBV6-4; cdr3_nt: TGTGCCAGCAGTAAACTAGCGATGACTTCCAATGAGCAGTTCTTC; cdr3_aa: CASSKLAMTSNEQFF
d_call: -; cdr3_length: 16; clone_size: few; j_call: TRBJ2-7; v_call: TRBV7-9; cdr3_nt: TGTGCCAGCAGCCCACCGAGGGCTCAATTCTCCTACGAGCAGTACTTC; cdr3_aa: CASSPPRAQFSYEQYF
d_call: -; cdr3_length: 11; clone_size: -; j_call: TRBJ2-1; v_call: TRBV28; cdr3_nt: TGTGCCAGCAGTAACAGGCGTGAGCAGTTCTTC; cdr3_aa: CASSNRREQFF
d_call: -; cdr3_length: 15; clone_size: many; j_call: TRBJ1-4; v_call: TRBV19; cdr3_nt: TGTGCCAGTAGTCGCGATGCCTCGGCTAATGAAAAACTGTTTTTT; cdr3_aa: CASSRDASANEKLFF
d_call: -; cdr3_length: 15; clone_size: many; j_call: TRBJ1-5; v_call: TRBV11-2; cdr3_nt: TGTGCCAGCAGCCCCGGACAGAGCAGCAATCAGCCCCAGCATTTT; cdr3_aa: CASSPGQSSNQPQHF
d_call: TRBD1; cdr3_length: 13; clone_size: many; j_call: TRBJ2-1; v_call: TRBV10-2; cdr3_nt: TGCGCCAGCGGACAGGATACCTACAATGAGCAGTTCTTC; cdr3_aa: CASGQDTYNEQFF
d_call: -; cdr3_length: 16; clone_size: -; j_call: TRBJ2-7; v_call: TRBV27; cdr3_nt: TGTGCCAGCAGTTTTAGCGGCGCTTCGAGCTCCTACGAGCAGTACTTC; cdr3_aa: CASSFSGASSSYEQYF
d_call: TRBD1; cdr3_length: 19; clone_size: -; j_call: TRBJ2-2; v_call: TRBV2; cdr3_nt: TGTGCCAGCAGAGTGAACCTTTTTTGGGACAGCCTCAACACCGGGGAGCTGTTTTTT; cdr3_aa: CASRVNLFWDSLNTGELFF
d_call: -; cdr3_length: 15; clone_size: many; j_call: TRBJ1-5; v_call: TRBV27; cdr3_nt: TGTGCCAGCTCTCCCAAGGGGTATAGCAATCAGCCCCAGCATTTT; cdr3_aa: CASSPKGYSNQPQHF
d_call: -; cdr3_length: 14; clone_size: few; j_call: TRBJ1-1; v_call: TRBV13; cdr3_nt: TGTGCCAGCAGCCCGACGGGGAAGAACACTGAAGCTTTCTTT; cdr3_aa: CASSPTGKNTEAFF